The present TCR beta chain was sequenced within a study of blood T cell repertoires in COVID-19. CDR3 length: 13 residues. V was shortened by 6 bases and J by 6 bases, with 13 bases between the two germline ends. Germline CDR1 MNHEY, CDR2 SVGAGI. Participants were aged about 18 to 100 years from roughly 25 US areas. Clones were sequenced by immunoSEQ multiplex PCR, and TCRdb holds only the in-frame ones, with some missing. The sample has 200,000 to 250,000 clones; roughly 86% are singletons. The origin of this receptor is a woman aged 45-59 years who had recovered from COVID-19. The sequencing input was PBMCs or T cells enriched from blood (not recorded which). This rearrangement joins TRBV6-5 to TRBJ2-3; no clear D gene. The CDR3 reads CASRLLRVDTQYF. CDR3 sequence (DNA): TGTGCCAGCAGGCTCCTACGAGTGGATACGCAGTATTTT.